The rows below give T cell receptor beta chains drawn from one sample of a study of metastatic and nonmetastatic thyroid tumors. TCRdb reanalyzed the PCR reads with MiXCR. The data show about 40,000 clones, over 15% seen once. Sequenced sample: tumor tissue. These receptors originate from a female donor with papillary thyroid cancer or a benign thyroid nodule (not recorded which). Some clones in this sample may be carry-over from other donors' samples. Both conserved end residues are part of each CDR3. Each record gives: V gene, clone size, J gene, D gene, CDR3 DNA, CDR3 protein. The D gene is left open where the match is weak. Clone size, where shown, is once, few, many, or a class for clones that have expanded.

>TRBV2|many|TRBJ2-1|TRBD2
TGTGCCAGCAGGATTGTTCAGCGGGGCCGCAATGAGCAGTTCTTC
CASRIVQRGRNEQFF
>TRBV20-1|.|TRBJ2-7|.
TGCAGTGCTAGAGATGTGCTACAAACATCCTACGAGCAGTACTTC
CSARDVLQTSYEQYF
>TRBV6-2/TRBV6-3|many|TRBJ2-5|.
TGTGCCAGCAGTTACTCGTTTCAGGGAACCCAGTACTTC
CASSYSFQGTQYF
>TRBV28|.|TRBJ2-7|TRBD1
TGTGCCAGCAGTTTGCTCTGGACAGGGTCTTCCTACGAGCAGTACTTC
CASSLLWTGSSYEQYF
>TRBV20-1|.|TRBJ2-7|.
TGCAGTGCTAGAGTGACCCTGGAGGAGCAGTACTTC
CSARVTLEEQYF
>TRBV10-3|few|TRBJ2-7|.
TGTGCCATCAGCCTTCGGGGGGCAAGTCTCTACGAGCAGTACTTC
CAISLRGASLYEQYF
>TRBV24-1|.|TRBJ1-2|TRBD1
TGTGCCACCAGTTACCCGGACAGGTTTAATGGCTACACCTTC
CATSYPDRFNGYTF
>TRBV19|many|TRBJ2-1|.
TGTGCCAGTAGTTTATACAATGAGCAGTTCTTC
CASSLYNEQFF
>TRBV3-1|.|TRBJ1-2|.
TGTGCCAGCAGCCTAAAAGACGGATATGGCTACACCTTC
CASSLKDGYGYTF
>TRBV5-1|many|TRBJ1-6|TRBD1
TGCGCCAGCAGCCTAGGACAGGGGGCAGTACCCCTCCACTTT
CASSLGQGAVPLHF
>TRBV5-1|many|TRBJ1-5|TRBD1
TGCGCCAGCAGCTTGGGTGGGACAGGCAATCAGCCCCAGCATTTT
CASSLGGTGNQPQHF
>TRBV6-1|many|TRBJ2-2|TRBD2
TGTGCCAGCAGTGAAACATTACGGGGGGTCACCGGGGAGCTGTTTTTT
CASSETLRGVTGELFF
>TRBV5-1|.|TRBJ2-7|.
TGCGCCAGCAGACGCGGTACAGGGACCTCCTACGAGCAGTACTTC
CASRRGTGTSYEQYF
>TRBV11-2|many|TRBJ2-1|TRBD2
TGTGCCAGCAGCCCGTCAGTGGGACTAGCGGGGACTGAGCAGTTCTTC
CASSPSVGLAGTEQFF
>TRBV7-2|many|TRBJ2-7|.
TGTGCCAGCAGCCCCTGGGGAGAGCAGTACTTC
CASSPWGEQYF
>TRBV28|.|TRBJ2-5|.
TGTGCCGTAGGCGGAGGTGGAGAGACCCAGTACTTC
CAVGGGGETQYF
>TRBV9|.|TRBJ2-7|.
TGTGCCAGTAGGGCCCCAGGGGTAGCGGACGAGCAGTACTTC
CASRAPGVADEQYF
>TRBV6-1|medium-sized|TRBJ2-2|.
TGTGCCAGCAGTTTCGGGGAGCTGTTTTTT
CASSFGELFF
>TRBV24-1|.|TRBJ2-7|TRBD2
TGTGCCACCAGTTATTCGTCCAGCGGGGGGGCTGAGGAGCAGTACTTC
CATSYSSSGGAEEQYF
>TRBV4-2|many|TRBJ2-7|.
TGTGCCAGCAGCCAAGGGGAATGGGGCCCCTACGAGCAGTACTTC
CASSQGEWGPYEQYF
>TRBV11-1|.|TRBJ1-1|TRBD1
TGTGCCAGCAGCTTGGGGGACAGGGGGACTGAAGCTTTCTTT
CASSLGDRGTEAFF
>TRBV10-3|many|TRBJ1-2|TRBD1
TGTGCCATTTACAAACCGGGACAGGAGCGTAACTATGGCTACACCTTC
CAIYKPGQERNYGYTF
>TRBV6-2/TRBV6-3|.|TRBJ2-2|TRBD2
TGTGCCAGCACCCGGGACGCGGGAGGGTACACCGGGGAGCTGTTTTTT
CASTRDAGGYTGELFF
>TRBV27|.|TRBJ2-7|TRBD2
TGTGCCAGCAGAAGACTAGCGGGATCCTACGAGCAGTACTTC
CASRRLAGSYEQYF
>TRBV11-1|many|TRBJ1-1|.
TGTGCCAGCAGTCGCGGACAGCTCCAAATGAACACTGAAGCTTTCTTT
CASSRGQLQMNTEAFF
>TRBV29-1|many|TRBJ2-7|TRBD2
TGCAGCGTAGCTACCGGGACTAGCCCCTACGAGCAGTACTTC
CSVATGTSPYEQYF
>TRBV5-5|many|TRBJ2-7|.
TGTGCCAGCAGTCGGAGGGGGCCCTCCGAGCAGTACTTC
CASSRRGPSEQYF
>TRBV27|many|TRBJ1-2|.
TGTGCCAGCAGCTTAGTTGGGGGTTCTAGCTATGGCTACACCTTC
CASSLVGGSSYGYTF
>TRBV29-1|many|TRBJ1-2|.
TGCAGCGTTGAAGATCGCAGGGGTGGCTACACCTTC
CSVEDRRGGYTF
>TRBV10-1|many|TRBJ2-1|.
TGCGCCAGCAGTGAGGATCAGAGGGCTGAGCAGTTCTTC
CASSEDQRAEQFF
>TRBV7-2|many|TRBJ2-5|TRBD1
TGTGCCAGCAGCTACCCCCTTCGGACAGGGTACCAAGAGACCCAGTACTTC
CASSYPLRTGYQETQYF
>TRBV7-2|medium-sized|TRBJ2-3|TRBD2
TGTGCCAGCGCTAGCGGGGGGGCCACAGATACGCAGTATTTT
CASASGGATDTQYF
>TRBV3-1|.|TRBJ2-7|.
TGTGCCAGCAGCCAAGATACGGCGGTAACAGTCTACGAGCAGTACTTC
CASSQDTAVTVYEQYF
>TRBV6-1|few|TRBJ2-1|.
TGTGCCAGCAGGGACCGACTAGGGCCGAGGGATGAGCAGTTCTTC
CASRDRLGPRDEQFF
>TRBV7-2|many|TRBJ2-1|.
TGTGCCAGCAGCCCACAAGGGGGCGGGGGGATCTATGAGCAGTTCTTC
CASSPQGGGGIYEQFF
>TRBV6-1|few|TRBJ2-7|.
TGTGCCAGCAGCCCCGCCAGCACCTACGAGCAGTACTTC
CASSPASTYEQYF
>TRBV5-1|many|TRBJ2-1|.
TGCGCCAGCAGCCCGCTAGGTGTCTTTTCCTACAATGAGCAGTTCTTC
CASSPLGVFSYNEQFF
>TRBV7-2|.|TRBJ2-7|TRBD2
TGTGCCAGCAGCTTACTAGCGGGTCCTTGGGAGCAGTACTTC
CASSLLAGPWEQYF
>TRBV25-1|many|TRBJ2-2|TRBD1
TGTGCCAGCAGTTTCAGGGGGACCGGGGAGCTGTTTTTT
CASSFRGTGELFF
>TRBV6-2/TRBV6-3|few|TRBJ2-1|.
TGTGCCAGCAGTTACCTTGGGACTCCCAAGTCCTACAATGAGCAGTTCTTC
CASSYLGTPKSYNEQFF
>TRBV20-1|few|TRBJ1-1|.
TGCAGTGCTAGAGGGAGTCAGGGACGCACTGAAGATTTCTTT
CSARGSQGRTEDFF
>TRBV6-1|many|TRBJ2-7|.
TGTGCCAGCAGACCCCCACGCTACGAGCAGTACTTC
CASRPPRYEQYF
>TRBV27|many|TRBJ1-2|.
TGTGCCAGCAGTAACTCAGGGTATGGCTACACCTTC
CASSNSGYGYTF
>TRBV5-1|many|TRBJ2-5|.
TGCGCCAGCAGCCTTGGCGGGACCCGAGAGACCCAGTACTTC
CASSLGGTRETQYF
>TRBV11-2|.|TRBJ2-3|TRBD2
TGCTCCAGCAGCTCGGGACTAGCGGGACACACAGATACGCAGTATTTT
CSSSSGLAGHTDTQYF
>TRBV7-2|many|TRBJ2-2|.
TGTGCCAGCACCTCGCAGAGACAAACCGGGGAGCTGTTTTTT
CASTSQRQTGELFF
>TRBV7-9|many|TRBJ1-2|.
TGTGCCAGCAGCATAATAGGGACGGTGAACTATGGCTACACCTTC
CASSIIGTVNYGYTF
>TRBV11-1|many|TRBJ2-5|TRBD1
TGTGCCAGCAGCCCCCGGGACAGGGGGCAAGAGACCCAGTACTTC
CASSPRDRGQETQYF
>TRBV7-2|.|TRBJ2-5|.
TGTGCCAGCAGCCAAGACGGGCGGAGGGAGACCCAGTACTTC
CASSQDGRRETQYF
>TRBV7-3|many|TRBJ1-2|.
TGTGCCAGCAGCTTTAGCGGGTGGTGGGGCTACACCTTC
CASSFSGWWGYTF
>TRBV11-2|.|TRBJ2-7|.
TGTGCCAGCAGCACAGGATTTTGGACACTCTCCTACGAGCAGTACTTC
CASSTGFWTLSYEQYF
>TRBV6-1|many|TRBJ1-2|.
TGTGCCAGCAGTATACAGGGAGGGTTTAGGTATGGCTACACCTTC
CASSIQGGFRYGYTF
>TRBV19|few|TRBJ1-1|.
TGTGCCAGTAGTATACCCGTTGAAGGGAGGGCTGAAGCTTTCTTT
CASSIPVEGRAEAFF
>TRBV30|many|TRBJ2-5|.
TGTGCCTGGAAATCGGTATATGGGACCCAGTACTTC
CAWKSVYGTQYF
>TRBV29-1|few|TRBJ2-1|.
TGCAGCCCCCGTTTGATAGATGAGCAGTTCTTC
CSPRLIDEQFF
>TRBV6-1|medium-sized|TRBJ1-5|.
TGTGCCAGCAGTGAAGGGGGGGATAGCAATCAGCCCCAGCATTTT
CASSEGGDSNQPQHF
>TRBV28|few|TRBJ1-1|.
TGTGCCAACAGTTTCCCGGCGAAGGGAATGAACACTGAAGATTTCTTT
CANSFPAKGMNTEDFF